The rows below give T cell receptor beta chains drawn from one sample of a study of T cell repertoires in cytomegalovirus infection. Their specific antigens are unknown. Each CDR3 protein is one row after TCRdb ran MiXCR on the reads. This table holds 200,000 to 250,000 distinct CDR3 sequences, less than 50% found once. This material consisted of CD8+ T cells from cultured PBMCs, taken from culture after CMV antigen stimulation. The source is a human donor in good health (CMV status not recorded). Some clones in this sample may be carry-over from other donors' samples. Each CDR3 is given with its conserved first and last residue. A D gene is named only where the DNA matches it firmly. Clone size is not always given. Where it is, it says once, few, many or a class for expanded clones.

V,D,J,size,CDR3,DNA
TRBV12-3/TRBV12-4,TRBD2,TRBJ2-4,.,CASRDGTSGSQNIQYF,TGTGCCAGCAGGGATGGGACTAGCGGGAGTCAAAACATTCAGTACTTC
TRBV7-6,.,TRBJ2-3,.,CASSSTSDTQYF,TGTGCCAGCAGCTCGACCTCAGATACGCAGTATTTT
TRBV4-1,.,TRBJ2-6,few,CASSHVQGTGANVLTF,TGCGCCAGCAGCCATGTACAGGGTACTGGGGCCAACGTCCTGACTTTC
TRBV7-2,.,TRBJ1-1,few,CASSLVGRPEAFF,TGTGCCAGCAGCTTAGTTGGGCGGCCTGAAGCTTTCTTT
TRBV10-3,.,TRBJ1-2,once,CAIRTGTEGYTF,TGTGCCATCAGAACAGGGACGGAAGGCTACACCTTC
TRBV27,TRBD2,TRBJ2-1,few,CASSNPGLALAREQFF,TGTGCCAGCAGCAACCCGGGACTAGCCCTCGCACGAGAGCAGTTCTTC
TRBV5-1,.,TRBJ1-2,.,CASSSMSGVTLGYTF,TGCGCCAGCAGCTCTATGTCGGGGGTGACTCTTGGCTACACCTTC
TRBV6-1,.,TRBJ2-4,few,CASSDEGGSGYIQYF,TGTGCCAGCAGTGACGAAGGTGGGAGTGGATACATTCAGTACTTC
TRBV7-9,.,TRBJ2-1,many,CASSLTDYNEQFF,TGTGCCAGCAGCTTAACGGACTACAATGAGCAGTTCTTC
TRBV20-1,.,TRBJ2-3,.,CSAKESRLGDTQYF,TGCAGTGCTAAAGAGTCTCGCTTGGGAGATACGCAGTATTTT
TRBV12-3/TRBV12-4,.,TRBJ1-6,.,CASTNARGLPNSPLHF,TGTGCCAGCACCAACGCGAGAGGTCTTCCCAATTCACCCCTCCACTTT
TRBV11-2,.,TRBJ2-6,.,CASSYLPAGTSSSGANVLTF,TGTGCCAGCAGCTACCTCCCGGCCGGGACGTCGAGCTCTGGGGCCAACGTCCTGACTTTC
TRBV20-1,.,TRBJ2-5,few,CSAPPLESGTQYF,TGCAGTGCCCCTCCCCTAGAAAGCGGGACCCAGTACTTC
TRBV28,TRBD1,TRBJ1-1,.,CASSSRTGGITEAFF,TGTGCCAGCAGTTCTCGGACAGGGGGTATCACTGAAGCTTTCTTT
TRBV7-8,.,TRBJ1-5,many,CASSLGGWGADQPQHF,TGTGCCAGCAGCTTAGGGGGGTGGGGAGCAGATCAGCCCCAGCATTTT
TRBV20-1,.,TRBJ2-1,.,CSARVRGGPYNEQFF,TGCAGTGCTAGAGTTCGCGGAGGCCCCTACAATGAGCAGTTCTTC
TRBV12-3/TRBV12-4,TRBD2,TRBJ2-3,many,CASRLTSANRAHTQYF,TGTGCCAGCCGATTGACTAGCGCAAACCGGGCCCATACGCAGTATTTT
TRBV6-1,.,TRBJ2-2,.,CASMGNWNTGELFF,TGTGCCAGCATGGGAAATTGGAACACCGGGGAGCTGTTTTTT
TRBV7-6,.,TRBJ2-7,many,CASSLSRQSFGEQYF,TGTGCCAGCAGCTTAAGCCGACAGTCCTTCGGCGAGCAGTACTTC
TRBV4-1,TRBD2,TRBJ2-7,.,CAGSRRTSGAGTYEQYF,TGCGCCGGCAGCCGACGGACTAGCGGGGCTGGGACCTACGAGCAGTACTTC
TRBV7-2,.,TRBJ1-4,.,CASRLGWTEHSTNEKMFF,TGTGCAAGCAGACTGGGGTGGACAGAACATTCAACTAATGAAAAAATGTTTTTT
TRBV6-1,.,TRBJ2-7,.,CASSEAEGSSYEQYF,TGTGCCAGCAGTGAAGCGGAGGGGAGCTCCTACGAGCAGTACTTC
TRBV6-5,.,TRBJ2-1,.,CASSNSLGYNEQFF,TGTGCCAGCAGTAACTCTCTGGGGTACAATGAGCAGTTCTTC
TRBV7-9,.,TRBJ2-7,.,CASSPEGAREQYF,TGTGCCAGCAGCCCCGAAGGGGCGAGGGAGCAGTACTTC
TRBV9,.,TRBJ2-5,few,CASSVTSQETQYF,TGTGCCAGCAGCGTTACTAGTCAAGAGACCCAGTACTTC
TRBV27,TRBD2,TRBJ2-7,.,CASSKTSGHSYEQYF,TGTGCCAGCAGCAAGACTAGCGGGCACTCCTACGAGCAGTACTTC
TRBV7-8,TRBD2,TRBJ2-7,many,CASRSSTSGAYEQYF,TGTGCCAGCAGGTCCTCGACTAGCGGGGCCTACGAGCAGTACTTC
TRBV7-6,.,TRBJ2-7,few,CASSRVGGREQYF,TGTGCCAGCAGCCGTGTGGGGGGGCGCGAGCAGTACTTC
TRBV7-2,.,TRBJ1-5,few,CASSFDGDQPQHF,TGTGCCAGCAGCTTTGACGGAGATCAGCCCCAGCATTTT
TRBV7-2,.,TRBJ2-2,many,CASSLGLLGPNTGELFF,TGTGCCAGCAGCTTAGGTCTCTTGGGACCTAACACCGGGGAGCTGTTTTTT
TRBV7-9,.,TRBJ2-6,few,CGVPGANVLTF,TGTGGAGTCCCCGGGGCCAACGTCCTGACTTTC
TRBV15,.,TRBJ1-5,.,CATSRFVGGQGNQPQHF,TGTGCCACCAGCAGATTCGTGGGGGGGCAGGGAAATCAGCCCCAGCATTTT
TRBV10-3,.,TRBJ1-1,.,CAITPRGLNTEAFF,TGTGCCATCACCCCACGTGGGCTGAACACTGAAGCTTTCTTT
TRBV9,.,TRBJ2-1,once,CASSVVGSDNEQFF,TGTGCCAGCAGCGTAGTAGGCTCCGACAATGAGCAGTTCTTC
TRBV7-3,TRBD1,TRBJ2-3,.,CASSLDRGQDTQYF,TGTGCCAGCAGCTTGGACAGGGGTCAAGATACGCAGTATTTT
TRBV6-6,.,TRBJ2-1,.,CASSYSEGDLGQFF,TGTGCCAGCAGTTACTCGGAGGGAGACCTCGGGCAGTTCTTC
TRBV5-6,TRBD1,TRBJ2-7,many,CASSLSTLRDRAYEQYF,TGTGCCAGCAGCTTGTCTACGCTTCGGGACAGAGCCTACGAGCAGTACTTC
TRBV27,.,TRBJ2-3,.,CASSSRTVGTDTQYF,TGTGCCAGCAGTTCCCGCACAGTTGGGACAGATACGCAGTATTTT
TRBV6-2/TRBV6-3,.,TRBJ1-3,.,CASSYALGAEQNTIYF,TGTGCCAGCAGTTACGCACTCGGGGCTGAGCAGAACACCATATATTTT
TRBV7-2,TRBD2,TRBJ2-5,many,CASSHPEREAHQETQYF,TGTGCCAGCAGCCATCCTGAGCGGGAGGCCCACCAAGAGACCCAGTACTTC
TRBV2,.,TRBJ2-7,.,CASSVPRELRDAYEQYF,TGTGCCAGCAGTGTGCCACGGGAGCTCAGAGACGCCTACGAGCAGTACTTC
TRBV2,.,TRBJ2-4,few,CASSEALRASEAKNIQYF,TGTGCCAGCAGTGAAGCGCTTCGGGCCTCCGAAGCCAAAAACATTCAGTACTTC
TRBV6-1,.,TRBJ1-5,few,CASSPDRFRTGGQPQHF,TGTGCCAGCAGCCCTGACAGGTTCAGGACCGGTGGCCAGCCCCAGCATTTT